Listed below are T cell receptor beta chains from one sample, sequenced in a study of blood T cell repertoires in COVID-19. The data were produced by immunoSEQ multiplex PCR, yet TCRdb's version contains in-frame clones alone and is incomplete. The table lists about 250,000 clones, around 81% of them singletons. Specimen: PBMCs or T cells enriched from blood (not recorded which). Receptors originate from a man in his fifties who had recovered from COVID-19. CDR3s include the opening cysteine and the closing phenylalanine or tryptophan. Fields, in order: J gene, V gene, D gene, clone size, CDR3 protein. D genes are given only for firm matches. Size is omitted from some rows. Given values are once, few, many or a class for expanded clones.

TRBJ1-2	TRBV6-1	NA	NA	CASSFPGYYGYTF
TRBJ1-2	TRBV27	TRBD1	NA	CASSYALTGHYGYTF
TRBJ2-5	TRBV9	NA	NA	CASSVGWSAETQYF
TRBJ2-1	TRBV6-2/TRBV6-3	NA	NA	CASSPPADEQFF
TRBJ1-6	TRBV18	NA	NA	CASSPPRAASSYNSPLHF
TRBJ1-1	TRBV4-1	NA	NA	CASSQDLIRGTEAFF
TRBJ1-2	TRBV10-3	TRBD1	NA	CAITGTGNYNYGYTF
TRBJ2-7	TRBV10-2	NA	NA	CASSPPRRGTAAYEQYF
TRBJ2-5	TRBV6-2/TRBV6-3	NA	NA	CASSVKGGETQYF
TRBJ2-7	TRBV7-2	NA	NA	CASSGGATYGQYF
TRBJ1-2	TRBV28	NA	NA	CASSLDSYGYTF
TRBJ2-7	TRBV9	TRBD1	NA	CASSKGQGNYEQYF
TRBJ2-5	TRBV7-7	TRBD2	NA	CASSYRLAGGITQETQYF
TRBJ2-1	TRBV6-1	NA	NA	CASSEISISYNEQFF
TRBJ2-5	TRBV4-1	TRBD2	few	CASSQNTGGSQETQYF
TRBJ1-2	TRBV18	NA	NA	CASSPFEPATNYGYTF
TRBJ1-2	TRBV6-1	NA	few	CASSEAGPSYEGYTF
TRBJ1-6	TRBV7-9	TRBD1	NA	CASSPRTGSGLSPLHF
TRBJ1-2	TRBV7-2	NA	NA	CASSLVAAGAFYGYTF
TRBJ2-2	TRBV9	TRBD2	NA	CASSKAGGGAPNTGELFF
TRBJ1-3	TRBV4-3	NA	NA	CASSQDMGGGNTIYF
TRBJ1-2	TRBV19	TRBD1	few	CASSIGQGARNGYTF